These 16 T cell receptor beta chains came from one sample sequenced in a study of blood T cell repertoires in COVID-19. Generated by immunoSEQ multiplex PCR, the TCRdb table keeps only in-frame clones and is missing some. Of about 170,000 clones in the sample, about 83% were seen once. Sequences were obtained from peripheral blood. The source is a woman of 80 years or more with COVID-19, enrolled during active disease.

This clone was detected only a few times. This chain uses TRBV27 with TRBJ1-6; perhaps TRBD1 as D (6 bases). The CDR3 spans 17 residues. Germline lookup yields CDR1 MNHEY and CDR2 SMNVEV (reference sequence). V was clipped by 7 bases and J by 4 bases, with 20 bases between them. The CDR3 coding sequence is TGTGCCAGCACCCTTGGCGGCAGGGGAGAATATAATTCACCCCTCCACTTT. Amino acid sequence: CASTLGGRGEYNSPLHF.

V usage is TRBV2 and J usage is TRBJ2-1; 7 positions match TRBD2. This CDR3 is built from 15 residues. The germline V gene has CDR1 SNHLY and CDR2 FYNNEI. J was trimmed by 4 bases and V by 2 bases; bases with no gene match: 5. The CDR3 region has the DNA TGTGCCAGCAGTGAAATGGGGGGGGTATACAATGAGCAGTTCTTC. This codes for CASSEMGGVYNEQFF. Drawing the rest from reference TRBV2 and TRBJ2-1, the complete variable domain is EPEVTQTPSHQVTQMGQEVILRCVPISNHLYFYWYRQILGQKVEFLVSFYNNEISEKSEIFDDQFSVERPDGSNFTLKIRSTKLEDSAMYFCASSEMGGVYNEQFFGPGTRLTVL.

This clone is a singleton in its sample. The chain uses TRBV27 and TRBJ2-7; no clear D gene. Trimming left V 5 bases short and J 2 bases short, with 4 bases between. From germline, CDR1 is MNHEY and CDR2 SMNVEV (reference sequence). The CDR3 covers 11 residues. The CDR3 spells CASSPAYEQYF. The DNA of the CDR3 is TGTGCCAGCAGTCCAGCCTACGAGCAGTACTTC.

This chain joins TRBV30 and TRBJ2-3; D remains unclear. V was shortened by 1 base and J by 4 bases, with 6 bases between the two germline ends. The CDR3 has 12 residues. CDR1 is GTSNPN, CDR2 SVGIG, per germline (reference sequence). The CDR3 loop is CAWSGVADTQYF. As DNA, the CDR3 is TGTGCCTGGAGTGGAGTCGCAGATACGCAGTATTTT.

The chain has TRBV19 and TRBJ2-1; unclear D gene. The CDR3 length is 13 residues. Germline V gene lookup returns CDR1 LNHDA and CDR2 SQIVND (reference sequence). Trimming removed 0 bases at V and 9 bases at J, with 9 bases between. CDR3 in DNA: TGTGCCAGTAGTATAGATAAGCGAGGTGAGCAGTTCTTC. Its protein product is CASSIDKRGEQFF.

The rearrangement joins TRBV18 to TRBJ2-5, with D tentatively TRBD1 (5 bases). Germline V gene data show CDR1 as KGHSH and CDR2 as LQKENI. The CDR3 is made up of 14 amino acids. V was shortened by 2 bases and J by 1 base, with 8 bases between the two germline ends. This CDR3 is CASSPGAAQETQYF. In DNA form, the CDR3 reads TGTGCCAGCTCACCAGGGGCGGCCCAAGAGACCCAGTACTTC.

The chain couples TRBV7-9 to TRBJ2-7; 11 nucleotides align to TRBD2. CDR1 and CDR2 (germline): SEHNR, FQNEAQ (reference sequence). The CDR3 is made up of 16 amino acids. Trimming took 1 base from V and 3 from J; bases not matched to a gene: 5. CDR3 loop: CASSLVLGLAGYEQYF. Written as DNA, the CDR3 is TGTGCCAGCAGCTTAGTCCTCGGACTAGCGGGCTACGAGCAGTACTTC.

The gene calls are TRBV18 and TRBJ2-3; 9 bases are a match to TRBD1. This CDR3 region has 15 residues. Germline V gene lookup returns CDR1 KGHSH and CDR2 LQKENI. V was clipped by 5 bases and J by 3 bases; unmatched bases: 6. The CDR3 reads CASSFVQGATDTQYF. The DNA for the CDR3 is TGTGCCAGCTCATTTGTACAGGGGGCTACAGATACGCAGTATTTT.

The V call is TRBV5-4, the J call TRBJ1-3, with D perhaps TRBD1 (5 bases). The length of the CDR3 is 17 residues. The germline V gene encodes CDR1 SGHNT and CDR2 YYREEE (reference sequence). Trimming took 4 bases from V and 0 from J, leaving 17 bases between them. CDR3 bases: TGTGCCAGCAGCCAAACTGGAAGGGGAAACTCTGGAAACACCATATATTTT. As protein: CASSQTGRGNSGNTIYF.

CDR3: CASSATRGLEQYF. Written as DNA, the CDR3 is TGTGCCAGCAGTGCTACCCGAGGCCTCGAGCAGTACTTC. This chain links TRBV2 with TRBJ2-7; D is unclear. Trimming removed 4 bases from V and 6 bases from J, with 13 bases in between. CDR3 length: 13 amino acids. Germline CDR1 and CDR2: SNHLY and FYNNEI.

The chain links TRBV3-1 (or the pseudogene TRBV3-2) to TRBJ2-1; 7 bases line up with TRBD2. Germline V gene sequence: CDR1 LGHDT, CDR2 YNNKEL (reference sequence). V dropped 5 bases and J dropped 2; count of bases not matched to a gene: 3. The CDR3 is made up of 14 amino acids. CDR3 nucleotides: TGTGCCAGCAGCTTGCGGGAGACCTACAATGAGCAGTTCTTC. This encodes CASSLRETYNEQFF.

The chain has TRBV27 and TRBJ2-3; 7 bases are a match to TRBD2. V gave up 4 bases and J gave up 0 bases; unmatched junction bases: 16. CDR3 length equals 19 residues. Germline values: CDR1 MNHEY, CDR2 SMNVEV (reference sequence). In DNA, the CDR3 is TGTGCCAGCAGTTCCGCCATCGGACTAGTTTTAACTAGCACAGATACGCAGTATTTT. It yields the protein CASSSAIGLVLTSTDTQYF.

This chain joins TRBV6-5 and TRBJ1-1; perhaps TRBD1 as D (6 bases). The CDR3 contains 15 residues. CDR1 MNHEY and CDR2 SVGAGI come from the germline V gene. Trimming left V 6 bases short and J 1 base short, with 15 bases between. The CDR3 sequence: CASRSQPGENTEAFF. The CDR3 DNA reads as TGTGCCAGCAGATCGCAACCAGGGGAGAACACTGAAGCTTTCTTT.

J is TRBJ2-2 and V is TRBV24-1; 8 bases agree with TRBD1. The germline gives CDR1 KGHDR, CDR2 SFDVKD. J lost 2 bases, V lost 3 bases, and 4 bases had no gene match. The CDR3 loop spans 16 amino acids. The CDR3 region has the DNA TGTGCCACCAGTGATCCAGGGGGCCACAACACCGGGGAGCTGTTTTTT. This codes for CATSDPGGHNTGELFF.

The chain couples TRBV7-9 to TRBJ1-2; D not certain. There are 16 residues in the CDR3. Germline V gives CDR1 SEHNR, CDR2 FQNEAQ (reference sequence). V was trimmed by 3 bases and J by 8 bases, leaving 22 bases between them. The CDR3 DNA is TGTGCCAGCAGCTTGTTGACTGGGGTCTGGCCTAGCGGCTACACCTTC. This gives the protein CASSLLTGVWPSGYTF.

This chain joins TRBV10-3 and TRBJ1-6, with 7 bases fitting TRBD1. The V segment lost 2 bases and the J segment 7 bases; nucleotides outside the gene matches: 2. This CDR3 has 14 amino acids. Germline assignment: CDR1 ENHRY and CDR2 SYGVKD. CDR3 nucleotides: TGTGCCATCAGTGAGAGGGGGCCCAATTCACCCCTCCACTTT. This sequence encodes CAISERGPNSPLHF.